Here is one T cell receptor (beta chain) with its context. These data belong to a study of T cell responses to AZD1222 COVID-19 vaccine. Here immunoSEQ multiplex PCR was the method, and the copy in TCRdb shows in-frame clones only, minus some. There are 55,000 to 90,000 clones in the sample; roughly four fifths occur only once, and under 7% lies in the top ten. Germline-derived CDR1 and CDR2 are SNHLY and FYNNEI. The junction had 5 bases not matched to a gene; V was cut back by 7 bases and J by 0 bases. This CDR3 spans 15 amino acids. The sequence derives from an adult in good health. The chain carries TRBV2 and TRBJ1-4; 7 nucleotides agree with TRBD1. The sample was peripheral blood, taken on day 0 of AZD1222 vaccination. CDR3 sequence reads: CASIRQGATNEKLFF. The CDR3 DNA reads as TGTGCCAGCATAAGACAGGGCGCAACTAATGAAAAACTGTTTTTT.